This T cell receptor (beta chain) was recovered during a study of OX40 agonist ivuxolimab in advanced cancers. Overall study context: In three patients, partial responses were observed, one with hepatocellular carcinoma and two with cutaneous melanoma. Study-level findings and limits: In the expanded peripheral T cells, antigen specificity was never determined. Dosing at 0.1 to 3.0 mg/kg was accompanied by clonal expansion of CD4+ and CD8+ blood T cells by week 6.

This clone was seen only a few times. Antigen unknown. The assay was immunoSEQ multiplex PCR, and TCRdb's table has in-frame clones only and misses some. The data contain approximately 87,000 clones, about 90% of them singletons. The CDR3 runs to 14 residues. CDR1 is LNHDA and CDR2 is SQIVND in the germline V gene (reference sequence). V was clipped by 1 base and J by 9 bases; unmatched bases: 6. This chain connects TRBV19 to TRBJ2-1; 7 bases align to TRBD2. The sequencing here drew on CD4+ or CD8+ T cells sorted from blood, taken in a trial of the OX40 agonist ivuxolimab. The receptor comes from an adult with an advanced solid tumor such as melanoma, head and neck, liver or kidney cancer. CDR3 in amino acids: CASSIAGGLGEQFF. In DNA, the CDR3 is TGTGCCAGTAGTATAGCGGGAGGATTGGGTGAGCAGTTCTTC.